These 9 T cell receptor beta chains share one sample of origin, sequenced in a study of early T cells in non-severe SARS-CoV-2 infection. One entry per CDR3 protein results from TCRdb running MiXCR on the 5' RACE reads. The profile shows tens of thousands of distinct CDR3 sequences, under 8.5% of them singletons. The sequences come from whole blood, collected at baseline. The receptor source for this set is an adult who was a healthcare worker with PCR-confirmed SARS-CoV-2 infection or an uninfected control (not recorded which).

This clonotype has a handful of counts. The chain has TRBV12-3 or TRBV12-4 and TRBJ2-3; D call uncertain. The CDR3 has 15 amino acids. V was trimmed by 2 bases and J by 2 bases, leaving 11 bases between them. CDR3 amino acids: CASSLSTDPTDTQYF. Written as DNA, the CDR3 is TGTGCCAGCAGTTTAAGTACTGATCCCACAGATACGCAGTATTTT.

This clonotype has only a few counts. The V call is TRBV28, the J call TRBJ1-5; TRBD1 matches at 10 bases. Trimming at V came to 2 bases and at J to 3 bases, leaving 7 bases not matched to a gene. CDR1 MDHEN and CDR2 SYDVKM come from the germline V gene. The CDR3 is made up of 17 amino acids. The chain's CDR3 is CASSLRRGTGANQPQHF. CDR3 bases: TGTGCCAGCAGTTTAAGACGGGGGACAGGGGCCAATCAGCCCCAGCATTTT.

This clonotype was counted only a few times. The chain is built from TRBV5-4 and TRBJ2-3; unclear D gene. This CDR3 spans 15 amino acids. The ends were cut back, 6 bases at V and 1 base at J, with 15 bases in the middle. Germline assignment: CDR1 SGHNT and CDR2 YYREEE (reference sequence). Written as DNA, the CDR3 is TGTGCCAGCACGCACAGCCCGGACCGCACAGATACGCAGTATTTT. Protein: CASTHSPDRTDTQYF.

In its sample, this clonotype was seen many times. This sequence joins TRBV20-1 and TRBJ1-1, with TRBD1 as a possible D gene (5 bases). This CDR3 spans 14 amino acids. Between the trimmed V and J ends, which lost 2 bases and 6 bases, there was a span of 16 bases. Germline-derived CDR1 and CDR2 are DFQATT and SNEGSKA (reference sequence). CDR3 residues: CSARSVGWDAEAFF. The CDR3 region has the DNA TGCAGTGCTAGAAGCGTGGGGTGGGACGCTGAAGCTTTCTTT.

The genes are TRBV27 and TRBJ2-7; D call uncertain. Trimming took 3 bases from V and 3 from J, leaving 15 bases between them. Germline assignment: CDR1 MNHEY and CDR2 SMNVEV (reference sequence). The CDR3 consists of 15 residues. The CDR3 DNA reads TGTGCCAGCAGTTTTGATCACATCATACTCTACGAGCAGTACTTC. It translates to CASSFDHIILYEQYF.

This chain joins TRBV5-6 and TRBJ1-1; D is undetermined. Germline-derived CDR1 and CDR2 are SGHDT and YYEEEE. V shed 0 bases and J shed 6 bases, with 9 bases lying between them. This CDR3 spans 13 amino acids. The CDR3 loop is CASSLGGIAEAFF. The CDR3 DNA sequence: TGTGCCAGCAGCTTGGGAGGGATCGCTGAAGCTTTCTTT.

The rearrangement links TRBV27 to TRBJ1-1, with D unclear. This CDR3 has 13 residues. Germline-derived CDR1 and CDR2 are MNHEY and SMNVEV (reference sequence). V was cut by 6 bases and J by 3 bases, with 11 bases left in between. CDR3 coding DNA: TGTGCCAGCAGAGTAGGGTCCTACACTGAAGCTTTCTTT. Its translation is CASRVGSYTEAFF.

Many counts were recorded for this clonotype. This chain links TRBV5-1 with TRBJ2-6, with D unresolved. This CDR3 comprises 14 residues. The germline CDR1 and CDR2 sequences are SGHRS and YFSETQ. V was pared by 0 bases and J by 4 bases, with 5 bases between. The CDR3 loop is CASSLAVGANVLTF. As DNA, the CDR3 is TGCGCCAGCAGCTTGGCGGTGGGGGCCAACGTCCTGACTTTC.

In its sample, this clonotype was seen a few times. The V and J genes are TRBV7-4 and TRBJ2-5; 7 bases are a match to TRBD1. With 8 bases clipped from V and 3 bases from J, the junction kept 0 bases outside the gene matches. The V gene's germline CDR1 is SGHVT and CDR2 SQSDAQ. This CDR3 comprises 11 residues. CDR3 in DNA: TGTGCCAGCGACAGGGAAGAGACCCAGTACTTC. It specifies CASDREETQYF.